Presented here are 30 T cell receptor beta chains from one specimen sequenced in a study of vaccination and CD4 T cells after COVID-19 (dated by TCRdb to 2021 to 2024). Library construction relied on PCR. TCRdb lists the instrument as Illumina iSeq 100. The public sequencing data were trimmed at Q25 with fastp and processed into clonotypes with MiXCR by TCRdb, which kept only in-frame beta chains. Rows with one shared CDR3 protein collapse into an entry with the most common genes and DNA. The sample data list some 25,000 distinct CDR3 sequences, and 45% to 65% of these were observed just once. More than 1% of the sample goes to the ten largest clones. This sample comprised CD4+ T cells from blood, obtained before SARS-CoV-2 vaccination. Receptors originate from a human donor who had recovered from COVID-19.

The chain carries TRBV11-3 and TRBJ2-2, with 8 bases matching TRBD2. Germline V CDR1 and CDR2: SGHNT, YENEEA. There are 14 residues in the CDR3. V was pared by 5 bases and J by 5 bases, with 4 bases of the junction left unmatched. The CDR3 protein is CASSRLAQTGELFF. The CDR3 region has the DNA TGTGCCAGCAGCCGACTAGCGCAGACCGGGGAGCTGTTTTTT. Supplemented by reference TRBV11-3 and TRBJ2-2, the full variable domain reads EAGVVQSPRYKIIEKKQPVAFWCNPISGHNTLYWYLQNLGQGPELLIRYENEEAVDDSQLPKDRFSAERLKGVDSTLKIQPAELGDSAVYLCASSRLAQTGELFFGEGSRLTVL.

This clonotype showed up just a few times. The V gene is TRBV6-5, the J gene TRBJ1-2; tentative D call: TRBD1 (6 bases). V lost 2 bases to trimming and J lost 2 bases, with 6 bases between them. The CDR3 runs to 13 residues. The germline V gene has CDR1 MNHEY and CDR2 SVGAGI. The CDR3 DNA reads as TGTGCCAGCAGTTACGACAGGAACTATGGCTACACCTTC. Its translation: CASSYDRNYGYTF.

The CDR3 coding sequence is TGTGCCATCAGTGTTTCAGGGGGGAATCAGCCCCAGCATTTT. Translation: CAISVSGGNQPQHF. The rearrangement joins TRBV10-3 to TRBJ1-5, with TRBD1 identical over 7 bases. The length of the CDR3 is 14 residues. Germline lookup yields CDR1 ENHRY and CDR2 SYGVKD. Trimming removed 4 bases from V and 4 bases from J; junction bases left unmatched: 4.

This clonotype was counted once. The chain joins TRBV6-2 or TRBV6-3 to TRBJ1-2; 9 bases map to TRBD1. Unmatched junction bases numbered 7, after V lost 3 bases and J lost 8 bases. Germline assignment: CDR1 MNHEY and CDR2 SVGEGT. This CDR3 spans 14 amino acids. DNA for the CDR3: TGTGCCAGCAGTTATGGGACAGGGAGGAGAGGCTACACCTTC. Translating it yields CASSYGTGRRGYTF.

The chain has TRBV5-4 and TRBJ1-2; D is unclear. The germline V and J ends were trimmed by 2 bases and 8 bases, with 13 bases remaining between them. Germline V gene lookup returns CDR1 SGHNT and CDR2 YYREEE (reference sequence). The CDR3 spans 13 residues. The CDR3 DNA follows: TGTGCCAGCAGCTTTGAATCGGGCAGCGGCTACACCTTC. Its translation: CASSFESGSGYTF.

There are a few counts of this clonotype. The chain has TRBV24-1 and TRBJ2-5; 7 bases map to TRBD2. CDR1 KGHDR and CDR2 SFDVKD come from the germline V gene. This CDR3 comprises 17 residues. V trimming: 1 base; J trimming: 5 bases; junction bases outside the gene matches: 12. Here the CDR3 reads CATSDFSASGASETQYF. The CDR3 DNA is TGTGCCACCAGTGATTTCTCGGCTAGCGGAGCGAGTGAGACCCAGTACTTC.

The V call is TRBV20-1, the J call TRBJ1-4; possible D gene TRBD1, 6 bases. V was trimmed by 1 base and J by 0 bases, leaving 24 bases between them. This CDR3 spans 20 amino acids. Germline V gene sequence: CDR1 DFQATT, CDR2 SNEGSKA (reference sequence). This CDR3 is CSARVLKGEGTDATNEKLFF. In DNA, the CDR3 is TGCAGTGCTAGAGTCCTAAAGGGGGAAGGGACTGATGCAACTAATGAAAAACTGTTTTTT.

The chain employs TRBV6-1 and TRBJ1-1; D may be TRBD1 (5 bases). The CDR3 extends over 14 amino acids. V gave up 6 bases and J gave up 4 bases, with 15 bases separating them. Germline loops: CDR1 MNHNS, CDR2 SASEGT. The CDR3 nucleotides read TGTGCCAGCAGCCAAACCAGGGTTGTCACTGAAGCTTTCTTT. Residues: CASSQTRVVTEAFF.

This clonotype was seen a few times. This rearrangement joins TRBV2 to TRBJ2-3, with a tentative D call TRBD1 (6 bases). Per the germline V gene, CDR1 is SNHLY and CDR2 is FYNNEI. Trimming left V 0 bases short and J 0 bases short, with 7 bases between. The CDR3 has 15 amino acids. In nucleotides, the CDR3 is TGTGCCAGCAGTGAAGCTGGGACAAGCACAGATACGCAGTATTTT. Amino acid sequence: CASSEAGTSTDTQYF.

This clonotype has more than one count but fewer than ten. The rearrangement joins TRBV20-1 to TRBJ2-5; 8 bases line up with TRBD2. J was trimmed by 0 bases and V by 0 bases; bases with no gene match: 15. This CDR3 is built from 19 residues. CDR1 is DFQATT, CDR2 SNEGSKA, per germline (reference sequence). For the CDR3, the DNA is TGCAGTGCTAGAGATTGGGGGGTTTCGGCGGGAGGCCACCAAGAGACCCAGTACTTC. As protein: CSARDWGVSAGGHQETQYF.

The genes are TRBV6-5 and TRBJ2-3; D uncertain. CDR1 is MNHEY and CDR2 is SVGAGI in the germline V gene. Deletions cut 0 bases from V and 2 bases from J, with 9 bases between. The CDR3 has 15 residues. CDR3 coding DNA: TGTGCCAGCAGTTACTCGACCGGCGTCACAGATACGCAGTATTTT. Encoded protein: CASSYSTGVTDTQYF.

This clonotype was counted between two and nine times. J is TRBJ2-3 and V is TRBV6-4; possibly TRBD1 for D (6 bases). The CDR3 extends over 14 amino acids. Germline CDR1 reads MRHNA; CDR2 reads SNTAGT. V lost 2 bases and J 2 bases, leaving 8 bases between the germline ends. The CDR3 DNA sequence: TGTGCCAGCAGTGACCGGACAGACACAGATACGCAGTATTTT. It yields the protein CASSDRTDTDTQYF.

This sequence joins TRBV20-1 and TRBJ2-7, with 7 bases identical to TRBD1. The CDR3 consists of 13 residues. The J segment lost 5 bases and the V segment lost 1 base, leaving 5 bases of the junction unmatched. CDR1 is DFQATT and CDR2 is SNEGSKA in the germline V gene (reference sequence). The CDR3 DNA reads TGCAGTGCTAGAGGTACAGGGGCTGACGAGCAGTACTTC. Encoded protein: CSARGTGADEQYF.

The chain uses TRBV6-1 and TRBJ2-2, with D perhaps TRBD2 (6 bases). The V gene lost 6 bases and the J gene lost 3 bases, with 14 bases spanning the gap. The CDR3 is 15 amino acids. CDR1 MNHNS and CDR2 SASEGT come from the germline V gene. DNA for the CDR3: TGTGCCAGCAGCTCAGGGAGGTGGGACACCGGGGAGCTGTTTTTT. Protein: CASSSGRWDTGELFF.

The V gene is TRBV19, the J gene TRBJ1-2; D unresolved. The CDR3 covers 14 residues. Trimming pared 5 bases from V and 5 bases from J, leaving 15 bases between. Looked up from germline, CDR1 is LNHDA and CDR2 is SQIVND (reference sequence). CDR3 DNA sequence: TGTGCCAGTAGTCCAGAGATTGGAAGATATGGCTACACCTTC. This codes for CASSPEIGRYGYTF.

V and J are TRBV11-3 and TRBJ2-2; no reliable D call. Trimming removed 6 bases from V and 6 bases from J, with 8 bases in between. The germline V gene has CDR1 SGHNT and CDR2 YENEEA. CDR3 length equals 12 residues. The CDR3 coding sequence is TGTGCCAGCAGTCAGGAGTCCGGGGAGCTGTTTTTT. Translated: CASSQESGELFF.

This clonotype has only a few counts. This chain links TRBV6-1 with TRBJ2-7; D uncertain. Germline lookup yields CDR1 MNHNS and CDR2 SASEGT. The CDR3 totals 13 residues. The V end lost 6 bases, the J end lost 2 bases, and 11 bases lay between the germline ends. CDR3 sequence: CASRMDGTYEQYF. For the CDR3, the DNA is TGTGCCAGCAGGATGGACGGCACCTACGAGCAGTACTTC.

In its sample, this clonotype was seen a few times. The V and J genes are TRBV7-9 and TRBJ1-4; no clear D. The ends were cut back, 1 base at V and 7 bases at J, with 13 bases in the middle. The CDR3 has 15 amino acids. Germline-derived CDR1 and CDR2 are SEHNR and FQNEAQ (reference sequence). Here the CDR3 DNA reads TGTGCCAGCAGCTTAGACGGAGGGTCGGGTGAAAAACTGTTTTTT. It specifies CASSLDGGSGEKLFF.

This chain connects TRBV10-3 to TRBJ2-7, with 10 bases aligning to TRBD2. The CDR3 covers 13 residues. The J segment lost 6 bases and the V segment lost 10 bases, leaving 9 bases of the junction unmatched. From germline, CDR1 is ENHRY and CDR2 SYGVKD. The CDR3 DNA sequence: TGTGCCAGCAGCGAGCTAGCGGGAGTCGAGCAGTACTTC. As protein: CASSELAGVEQYF.

V and J are TRBV20-1 and TRBJ2-7; 7 bases map to TRBD1. The CDR3 has 13 residues. The V segment lost 4 bases and the J segment 3 bases; nucleotides outside the gene matches: 6. Germline lookup yields CDR1 DFQATT and CDR2 SNEGSKA (reference sequence). CDR3 nucleotides: TGCAGTGCTATTGGACAGGCGGGCTACGAGCAGTACTTC. Protein: CSAIGQAGYEQYF.

The V gene is TRBV5-6, the J gene TRBJ2-1, with TRBD1 identical over 10 bases. Germline assignment: CDR1 SGHDT and CDR2 YYEEEE. Trimming took 1 base from V and 1 from J; bases not matched to a gene: 2. The CDR3 runs to 16 residues. CDR3 sequence (DNA): TGTGCCAGCAGCTTGCTGGGACAGGGGTCCTACAATGAGCAGTTCTTC. It translates to CASSLLGQGSYNEQFF.

In its sample, this clonotype was seen a few times. The chain links TRBV20-1 to TRBJ2-2; 8 bases map to TRBD2. The germline gives CDR1 DFQATT, CDR2 SNEGSKA (reference sequence). After removal of 1 base from V and 4 bases from J, the junction contained 8 bases not matched to a gene. CDR3 size: 16 residues. In nucleotides, the CDR3 is TGCAGTGCTAGAGCCGTAGCGGGATGGGTCACCGGGGAGCTGTTTTTT. Translation gives CSARAVAGWVTGELFF.

This clonotype turned up a few times. This sequence joins TRBV2 and TRBJ1-5; D unclear. The CDR3 consists of 15 residues. The V end was cut by 7 bases, the J end by 2 bases, with 15 bases between. Germline loops: CDR1 SNHLY, CDR2 FYNNEI. The CDR3 DNA follows: TGTGCCAGCACGATGCGGGTTATTGGCAATCAGCCCCAGCATTTT. Encoded protein: CASTMRVIGNQPQHF.

The V gene is TRBV27, the J gene TRBJ2-1; 8 bases are a match to TRBD2. The CDR3 runs 16 residues. Trimming at V came to 5 bases and at J to 0 bases, leaving 6 bases not matched to a gene. Germline loops: CDR1 MNHEY, CDR2 SMNVEV (reference sequence). CDR3 amino acids: CASSPRGGSSYNEQFF. CDR3 DNA: TGTGCCAGCAGTCCCCGCGGGGGGAGCTCCTACAATGAGCAGTTCTTC.

This rearrangement joins TRBV7-9 to TRBJ2-7, with D perhaps TRBD1 (6 bases). V was pared by 5 bases and J by 7 bases, with 21 bases between. This CDR3 region has 15 residues. CDR1 SEHNR and CDR2 FQNEAQ come from the germline V gene (reference sequence). CDR3 residues: CASSPQQGPLGEQYF. The CDR3 DNA sequence: TGTGCCAGCAGCCCCCAGCAGGGGCCTCTCGGTGAGCAGTACTTC.

The rearrangement links TRBV7-9 to TRBJ1-6; D gene ambiguous. The V gene lost 5 bases and the J gene lost 4 bases, with 9 bases spanning the gap. This CDR3 has 14 residues. CDR1 is SEHNR, CDR2 FQNEAQ, per germline (reference sequence). This chain's CDR3 is CASSTEGYNSPLHF. The CDR3 nucleotides read TGTGCCAGCAGCACAGAGGGATATAATTCACCCCTCCACTTT. Combining the CDR3 with reference TRBV7-9 and TRBJ1-6 gives the whole variable domain DTGVSQNPRHKITKRGQNVTFRCDPISEHNRLYWYRQTLGQGPEFLTYFQNEAQLEKSRLLSDRFSAERPKGSFSTLEIQRTEQGDSAMYLCASSTEGYNSPLHFGNGTRLTVT.

The CDR3 region is CASSLIGTAGTEAFF. CDR3 bases: TGTGCCAGCAGCTTAATTGGTACGGCAGGGACTGAAGCTTTCTTT. The gene calls are TRBV7-2 and TRBJ1-1; weak D call: TRBD1 (5 bases). The CDR3 spans 15 residues. V was shortened by 2 bases and J by 5 bases, with 15 bases between the two germline ends. Germline CDR1 reads SGHTA; CDR2 reads FQGNSA.

The gene calls are TRBV4-2 and TRBJ2-4; 9 nucleotides match TRBD2. Trimming at V came to 2 bases and at J to 8 bases, leaving 4 bases not matched to a gene. CDR1 and CDR2 from the germline V gene are LGHNA and YNFKEQ. There are 14 residues in the CDR3. The CDR3 DNA is TGTGCCAGCAGCCAATGGCGGGGGGGAGACATTCAGTACTTC. This sequence encodes CASSQWRGGDIQYF.

This clonotype has just a few counts. The chain is built from TRBV28 and TRBJ1-6, with no clear D. CDR1 is MDHEN, CDR2 SYDVKM, per germline. The CDR3 loop spans 14 amino acids. V was clipped by 5 bases and J by 5 bases, with 10 bases between them. The DNA for the CDR3 is TGTGCCAGCAGTGACCCTCCTGATAATTCACCCCTCCACTTT. Its protein product is CASSDPPDNSPLHF.

The chain carries TRBV20-1 and TRBJ2-5, with D maybe TRBD1 (6 bases). This CDR3 region has 13 residues. Germline loops: CDR1 DFQATT, CDR2 SNEGSKA (reference sequence). V lost 6 bases and J lost 4, with 15 bases in between. CDR3 nucleotide sequence: TGCAGTGCCTACATCAGGGGCTCAGAGACCCAGTACTTC. Protein sequence: CSAYIRGSETQYF.